These T cell receptor beta chains were read from a single sample in a study of blood T cell repertoires in COVID-19. Assay: immunoSEQ multiplex PCR; the TCRdb copy retains only in-frame clones and omits some. The data hold under 200,000 clones, with 79% observed a single time. Sequencing was carried out using peripheral blood. The receptors were sampled from a man aged 60 to 75 with active or convalescent COVID-19. The CDR3 runs from the conserved cysteine through the conserved F or W. Each record gives: V gene, J gene, CDR3 protein.

v_call: TRBV28
j_call: TRBJ1-2
cdr3_aa: CASRNPAGGAGYGYTF

v_call: TRBV5-3
j_call: TRBJ2-3
cdr3_aa: CARSKDIIGCVTDTQYF

v_call: TRBV28
j_call: TRBJ1-4
cdr3_aa: CASSLLTRATNEKLFF

v_call: TRBV18
j_call: TRBJ2-7
cdr3_aa: CASSPGGTDEQYF

v_call: TRBV4-2
j_call: TRBJ2-4
cdr3_aa: CASSQEGGGVGWDIQYF

v_call: TRBV7-8
j_call: TRBJ2-1
cdr3_aa: CASSLAIRRSGEQFF

v_call: TRBV7-3
j_call: TRBJ2-2
cdr3_aa: CASSLEAYTGELFF

v_call: TRBV18
j_call: TRBJ1-2
cdr3_aa: CASSRELNYGYTF

v_call: TRBV28
j_call: TRBJ1-4
cdr3_aa: CASSLQEVSTNEKLFF

v_call: TRBV7-3
j_call: TRBJ2-5
cdr3_aa: CASSLNHRGETQYF

v_call: TRBV9
j_call: TRBJ2-7
cdr3_aa: CASSVDAPNEQYF

v_call: TRBV27
j_call: TRBJ2-4
cdr3_aa: CASSPIAGDTIQYF

v_call: TRBV3-1/TRBV3-2
j_call: TRBJ2-3
cdr3_aa: CASSQVTGTDTQYF

v_call: TRBV6-2/TRBV6-3
j_call: TRBJ2-7
cdr3_aa: CASSFGYEQYF

v_call: TRBV6-7
j_call: TRBJ2-5
cdr3_aa: CASSYSASEETQYF

v_call: TRBV25-1
j_call: TRBJ2-1
cdr3_aa: CASSDFGQGPANEQFF

v_call: TRBV4-1
j_call: TRBJ1-1
cdr3_aa: CASSQEHHTNTEAFF

v_call: TRBV19
j_call: TRBJ1-5
cdr3_aa: CASKRGGRLNNQPQHF

v_call: TRBV19
j_call: TRBJ2-1
cdr3_aa: CAETAGDEQFF

v_call: TRBV5-6
j_call: TRBJ2-1
cdr3_aa: CASSSLPGLADNEQFF

v_call: TRBV6-2/TRBV6-3
j_call: TRBJ2-3
cdr3_aa: CASSYSGLHTDTQYF

v_call: TRBV12-3/TRBV12-4
j_call: TRBJ1-2
cdr3_aa: CASSLQGAYGYTF

v_call: TRBV4-1
j_call: TRBJ2-7
cdr3_aa: CASSRQLAGGSLYEQYF

v_call: TRBV6-2/TRBV6-3
j_call: TRBJ2-7
cdr3_aa: CASSITAGGRYEQYF

v_call: TRBV3-1/TRBV3-2
j_call: TRBJ2-7
cdr3_aa: CASSQLGPYEQYF

v_call: TRBV28
j_call: TRBJ2-5
cdr3_aa: CASRATGEVETQYF

v_call: TRBV5-4
j_call: TRBJ1-2
cdr3_aa: CASSSGQPNYGYTF

v_call: TRBV28
j_call: TRBJ2-1
cdr3_aa: CASSPREGDEQFF

v_call: TRBV21-1
j_call: TRBJ2-3
cdr3_aa: CASRPQRADTQYF

v_call: TRBV14
j_call: TRBJ1-5
cdr3_aa: CATGGDNQPQHF

v_call: TRBV12-5
j_call: TRBJ1-2
cdr3_aa: CASGLGSQVGGYTF

v_call: TRBV3-1/TRBV3-2
j_call: TRBJ2-1
cdr3_aa: CASSQADSSSYNEQFF

v_call: TRBV7-2
j_call: TRBJ2-7
cdr3_aa: CASSLIGGLAF

v_call: TRBV9
j_call: TRBJ2-1
cdr3_aa: CASSPDRHSYNEQFF

v_call: TRBV28
j_call: TRBJ1-1
cdr3_aa: CASSSPGQREAFF

v_call: TRBV3-1/TRBV3-2
j_call: TRBJ2-6
cdr3_aa: CASSQVTYLSGANVLTF

v_call: TRBV24-1
j_call: TRBJ2-3
cdr3_aa: CATSEPTGSTDTQYF

v_call: TRBV2
j_call: TRBJ1-2
cdr3_aa: CASSWTKAPPNYGYTF

v_call: TRBV20-1
j_call: TRBJ1-1
cdr3_aa: CSAFEGGTAFF

v_call: TRBV30
j_call: TRBJ2-3
cdr3_aa: CAWRTSGSTDTQYF

v_call: TRBV3-1/TRBV3-2
j_call: TRBJ2-1
cdr3_aa: CASSQGGRAFEQFF

v_call: TRBV24-1
j_call: TRBJ2-6
cdr3_aa: CATSTGETSSGANVLTF